One sample yielded the 25 T cell receptor beta chains listed below, sequenced in a study of blood T cells in healthy people across ages (dated by TCRdb to the mid-2010s). Library generation was performed with 5' RACE. Sequenced using an Illumina HiSeq 2500. The second PCR ran for roughly 7 to 12 cycles and used a J-beta primer mix along with a sample-barcoded 5' primer. TCRdb trimmed public reads at Q25 via fastp, called clones via MiXCR and kept in-frame beta chains. CDR3 protein sequences are deduplicated, and each keeps its most common genes and DNA. This sample lists under 1 million distinct CDR3 sequences; roughly 44% were detected once. The ten largest clones capture approximately 19% of the sample. Material for sequencing was blood. All receptors derive from a man between 60 and 75 years old in good health.

The chain recombines TRBV28 with TRBJ2-7, with 7 bases fitting TRBD1. The V segment lost 5 bases and the J segment 6 bases; nucleotides outside the gene matches: 7. CDR1 and CDR2 (germline): MDHEN, SYDVKM. There are 13 residues in the CDR3. The CDR3 here is CASSRAGGSEQYF. In nucleotides, the CDR3 is TGTGCCAGCAGTCGCGCAGGGGGTAGCGAGCAGTACTTC.

The rearrangement links TRBV19 to TRBJ1-1, with D possibly TRBD1 on 5 matching bases. Germline loops: CDR1 LNHDA, CDR2 SQIVND (reference sequence). Trimming left V 3 bases short and J 1 base short, with 6 bases between. This CDR3 spans 13 amino acids. The CDR3 DNA sequence: TGTGCCAGTAGTATCGACAGGAACACTGAAGCTTTCTTT. Protein product: CASSIDRNTEAFF.

This chain links TRBV7-2 with TRBJ2-7, with 7 bases lining up with TRBD1. The CDR3 is 14 residues long. The V gene end was trimmed by 2 bases and the J gene end by 2 bases; junction bases not matched to a gene: 3. Germline V CDR1 and CDR2: SGHTA, FQGNSA. The DNA of the CDR3 is TGTGCCAGCAGCTTAATGCAGGGGGCCTACGAGCAGTACTTC. It encodes CASSLMQGAYEQYF.

This rearrangement joins TRBV11-3 to TRBJ2-3, with D perhaps TRBD2 (7 bases). Germline V gene sequence: CDR1 SGHNT, CDR2 YENEEA. V was trimmed by 3 bases and J by 10 bases, leaving 20 bases between them. CDR3 length: 15 residues. In DNA form, the CDR3 reads TGTGCCAGCAGCTTGGAAGGACTAGTGGGGGCCGCGCAGTATTTT. Translation: CASSLEGLVGAAQYF.

As for this clonotype: Given a much more abundant clone one base away, this may be a read error. This sequence joins TRBV28 and TRBJ2-5; D possibly corresponds to TRBD2 (7 bases). The CDR3 has 15 amino acids. Germline V gene sequence: CDR1 MDHEN, CDR2 SYDVKM. Trimming pared 5 bases from V and 11 bases from J, leaving 24 bases between. The CDR3 reads CASSPRGAVYNEQYF. CDR3 bases: TGTGCCAGCAGTCCCCGGGGGGCCGTCTACAATGAGCAGTACTTC.

The gene calls are TRBV20-1 and TRBJ2-3; D is unclear. Germline V gene data show CDR1 as DFQATT and CDR2 as SNEGSKA (reference sequence). Trimming removed 7 bases from V and 2 bases from J, with 16 bases in between. There are 14 residues in the CDR3. CDR3 in amino acids: CSVRTESVTDTQYF. CDR3 DNA sequence: TGCAGTGTAAGAACGGAATCCGTCACAGATACGCAGTATTTT.

The CDR3 protein is CAISAAGGQETQYF. The CDR3 DNA reads TGTGCCATCAGCGCAGCGGGGGGGCAAGAGACCCAGTACTTC. This chain uses TRBV10-3 with TRBJ2-5, with 10 bases aligning to TRBD2. Unmatched junction bases numbered 3, after V lost 6 bases and J lost 2 bases. Per germline, CDR1 ENHRY and CDR2 SYGVKD. The CDR3 has 14 residues.

The V gene is TRBV30, the J gene TRBJ2-7; TRBD2 aligns across 9 bases. Unmatched junction bases numbered 4, after V lost 0 bases and J lost 4 bases. CDR1 and CDR2 from the germline V gene are GTSNPN and SVGIG (reference sequence). The CDR3 runs 14 residues. The CDR3 spells CAWSVAGGAYEQYF. In DNA, the CDR3 is TGTGCCTGGAGTGTAGCGGGGGGAGCTTACGAGCAGTACTTC.

This chain uses TRBV19 with TRBJ2-6, with 9 nucleotides matching TRBD1. With V trimmed by 7 bases and J by 3 bases, 4 bases remained unmatched. The V gene's germline CDR1 is LNHDA and CDR2 SQIVND (reference sequence). The CDR3 totals 15 residues. CDR3 in DNA: TGTGCCAGTAAGACAGGGGGATATGGGGCCAACGTCCTGACTTTC. It specifies CASKTGGYGANVLTF.

V usage is TRBV6-1 and J usage is TRBJ1-6; D uncertain. This CDR3 comprises 11 residues. Germline V CDR1 and CDR2: MNHNS, SASEGT. The germline V and J ends were trimmed by 8 bases and 7 bases, with 6 bases remaining between them. The CDR3 is CASGRNSPLHF. CDR3 DNA: TGTGCCAGCGGAAGAAATTCACCCCTCCACTTT.

The genes are TRBV7-8 and TRBJ1-6; a weak D match, TRBD1 (5 bases). V lost 4 bases to trimming and J lost 7 bases, with 17 bases between them. Per the germline V gene, CDR1 is SGHVS and CDR2 is FQNEAQ. This CDR3 has 16 residues. CDR3 nucleotide sequence: TGTGCCAGCAGCTCGAATTGGGGCAGGGAAAATTCACCCCTCCACTTT. Its translation is CASSSNWGRENSPLHF. Using reference TRBV7-8 and TRBJ1-6 for the parts outside the CDR3, the full variable domain is GAGVSQSPRYKVAKRGQDVALRCDPISGHVSLFWYQQALGQGPEFLTYFQNEAQLDKSGLPSDRFFAERPEGSVSTLKIQRTQQEDSAVYLCASSSNWGRENSPLHFGNGTRLTVT.

This chain links TRBV7-2 with TRBJ2-3; unclear D gene. This CDR3 comprises 12 residues. Germline CDR1 reads SGHTA; CDR2 reads FQGNSA. V lost 5 bases and J 3 bases, leaving 6 bases between the germline ends. The CDR3 sequence is CASSQPTDTQYF. CDR3 DNA sequence: TGTGCCAGCAGCCAGCCAACAGATACGCAGTATTTT.

This chain joins TRBV20-1 and TRBJ2-3; 13 positions match TRBD2. The junction had 7 bases not matched to a gene; V was cut back by 5 bases and J by 2 bases. Germline CDR1 and CDR2: DFQATT and SNEGSKA (reference sequence). This CDR3 is built from 16 residues. The CDR3 loop is CSASRLAGGVTDTQYF. The CDR3 DNA sequence: TGCAGTGCTTCCCGACTAGCGGGGGGTGTCACAGATACGCAGTATTTT.

V usage is TRBV12-3 or TRBV12-4 and J usage is TRBJ2-3; 9 bases agree with TRBD2. J lost 4 bases, V lost 6 bases, and 8 bases had no gene match. This CDR3 has 15 amino acids. The CDR3 coding sequence is TGTGCCAGCAGGTTTAGCGGGGGAATTGCAGATACGCAGTATTTT. Translating gives CASRFSGGIADTQYF.

This clonotype came up once. The rearrangement joins TRBV7-9 to TRBJ1-6; 7 bases agree with TRBD1. Unmatched junction bases numbered 10, after V lost 5 bases and J lost 9 bases. The germline CDR1 and CDR2 sequences are SEHNR and FQNEAQ (reference sequence). This CDR3 has 15 amino acids. The CDR3 region is CASSQGSRQGSPLHF. The CDR3 DNA reads as TGTGCCAGCAGCCAAGGGTCCCGACAGGGTTCACCCCTCCACTTT.

In regard to this clonotype: The junction differs from germline at one of its ends, possibly a read error. J is TRBJ1-3 and V is TRBV28, with unresolved D. There are 11 residues in the CDR3. Germline V gene data show CDR1 as MDHEN and CDR2 as SYDVKM. The CDR3 loop is CASSSGTTIYF. The CDR3 bases are TGTGCCAGCAGTTCCGGAACCACCATATATTTT.

The CDR3: CASKTPGRQLPQHF. The CDR3 DNA follows: TGTGCCAGCAAAACCCCGGGCCGTCAGTTGCCCCAGCATTTT. The rearrangement uses TRBV28 and TRBJ1-5; no reliable D call. CDR3 size: 14 residues. Between the trimmed V and J ends, which lost 7 bases and 9 bases, there was a span of 19 bases. In germline, CDR1 is MDHEN, CDR2 SYDVKM.

The sample holds a few counts of this clonotype. The gene calls are TRBV11-2 and TRBJ2-6, with 7 nucleotides matching TRBD1. Germline values: CDR1 SGHAT, CDR2 FQNNGV. CDR3 length equals 18 residues. V dropped 3 bases and J dropped 0; count of bases not matched to a gene: 8. This CDR3 is CASSFLRTGASGANVLTF. In DNA, the CDR3 is TGTGCCAGCAGCTTCCTCAGGACAGGTGCCTCTGGGGCCAACGTCCTGACTTTC.

This clonotype was detected ten times or more. V usage is TRBV4-1 and J usage is TRBJ2-7; 10 bases agree with TRBD1. The V and J ends lost 1 base and 2 bases, in that order; junction bases with no gene match: 2. CDR1 MGHRA and CDR2 YSYEKL come from the germline V gene. CDR3 size: 15 residues. CDR3 sequence: CASSQGDRGPYEQYF. The CDR3 nucleotides read TGCGCCAGCAGCCAAGGGGACAGGGGCCCCTACGAGCAGTACTTC.

The chain links TRBV20-1 to TRBJ1-4, with a possible D match to TRBD1 (5 bases). The CDR3 sequence is 14 residues long. CDR1 and CDR2 (germline): DFQATT, SNEGSKA (reference sequence). V shed 0 bases and J shed 8 bases, with 13 bases lying between them. CDR3 in DNA: TGCAGTGCTAGAGATCCACAGGAATGGGAAAAACTGTTTTTT. Protein: CSARDPQEWEKLFF.

This clonotype was detected only a few times. The V call is TRBV6-2 or TRBV6-3, the J call TRBJ2-7, with 9 bases fitting TRBD2. The CDR3 is made up of 16 amino acids. V lost 2 bases, J lost 0 bases, and 5 bases stayed unmatched. Per the germline V gene, CDR1 is MNHEY and CDR2 is SVGEGT. The CDR3 DNA reads TGTGCCAGCAGTTACGGTCGGACTAGCGTCTCCTACGAGCAGTACTTC. It translates to CASSYGRTSVSYEQYF.

This clonotype turned up a few times. The chain joins TRBV6-5 to TRBJ1-6; no reliable D call. Germline loops: CDR1 MNHEY, CDR2 SVGAGI. The ends were cut back, 6 bases at V and 13 bases at J, with 16 bases in the middle. The CDR3 is 13 amino acids. The CDR3, as DNA: TGTGCCAGCAGAAATGATCTGATAGCGCCCCTCCACTTT. Protein sequence: CASRNDLIAPLHF.

On this clonotype: Mismatch with germline at one junction end may stem from a read error. This chain joins TRBV28 and TRBJ2-3; a weak D match, TRBD2 (6 bases). This CDR3 comprises 14 residues. Germline assignment: CDR1 MDHEN and CDR2 SYDVKM. The CDR3 coding sequence is TGTGCCAGCAGCGGAACTACTAGCACAGATACGCGGTATTTT. Amino acids: CASSGTTSTDTRYF.

The rearrangement uses TRBV5-1 and TRBJ1-1; the match to TRBD1 covers 7 bases. There are 14 residues in the CDR3. V dropped 4 bases and J dropped 0; count of bases not matched to a gene: 3. Looked up from germline, CDR1 is SGHRS and CDR2 is YFSETQ. The CDR3, as DNA: TGCGCCAGCAGCGGACAGGTGATGAACACTGAAGCTTTCTTT. Translated: CASSGQVMNTEAFF.

As regards this clonotype: In this CDR3 the conserved last residue, phenylalanine or tryptophan, is missing, so a read error is likely. CDR3 nucleotides: TGTGCCAGCAGCTTATCCCCGACAGGGGGCTGGGAGACCCAGTTCCTC. This codes for CASSLSPTGGWETQFL. The genes are TRBV7-2 and TRBJ2-5, with 10 bases identical to TRBD1. The closer fit of TRBJ2-1 to the DNA end suggests the J call may be wrong. The length of the CDR3 is 16 residues. Looked up from germline, CDR1 is SGHTA and CDR2 is FQGNSA.